The T cell receptor (beta chain) under discussion was sequenced for a study of Graves' ophthalmopathy and Graves' hyperthyroidism. The wider study: Peripheral blood sampling occurred at initial diagnosis, before any treatment.

The CDR3 has 15 residues. With V trimmed by 4 bases and J by 3 bases, 4 bases remained unmatched. On this clonotype: Its antigen is currently unknown.

Study-level results: Most expanded thyroid clonotypes above 0.001 frequency also appeared in blood.

Amplification from RNA transcripts yielded the TCR beta CDR3 regions. Scientists carried out first-round RT-PCR using HTBI primers and then a second-round multiplex PCR. One entry per CDR3 protein, called by TCRdb with MiXCR from the multiplex PCR reads. This table has about 420,000 distinct CDR3 sequences, around 20% appearing once. J is TRBJ2-7 and V is TRBV12-3 or TRBV12-4; TRBD2 aligns across 12 bases. The specimen was peripheral blood. This receptor was identified in a woman in her late teens or twenties with stable Graves' hyperthyroidism. The CDR3 nucleotides read TGTGCCAGCAGTTCTCAGACTAGCGGGAGCTACGAGCAGTACTTC. Protein: CASSSQTSGSYEQYF.